A single sample gave rise to the 18 T cell receptor beta chains below, sequenced in a study of CD8+CD57+ T cells in acquired aplastic anemia. The sequenced patients had an expansion of CD8+CD57+ cells seen by flow cytometry. According to the study, genomic DNA was the template for TCR beta VDJ and CDR3 profiling. TCRdb re-called the reads with MiXCR, one entry per CDR3 protein. This table holds some 180,000 distinct CDR3 sequences, about 60% found once. Specimen: sorted CD4+, CD8+, or CD8+CD57+ T cells (not recorded which) from PBMCs. These receptor sequences come from a human donor with aplastic anemia.

The chain combines TRBV20-1 with TRBJ2-3, with 7 bases matching TRBD1. CDR3 size: 14 residues. The V and J ends lost 3 bases and 2 bases, in that order; junction bases with no gene match: 5. Germline V lookup: CDR1 DFQATT, CDR2 SNEGSKA (reference sequence). The CDR3 sequence is CSARTGPNTDTQYF. For the CDR3, the DNA is TGCAGTGCTAGGACAGGGCCAAACACAGATACGCAGTATTTT.

V is TRBV25-1 and J is TRBJ2-5; 8 bases are shared with TRBD1. V lost 4 bases and J lost 4; bases outside the gene matches: 8. Germline CDR1 reads MGHDK; CDR2 reads SYGVNS. CDR3 length equals 15 residues. The CDR3 region is CASSAGQGLIETQYF. DNA of the CDR3: TGTGCCAGCAGTGCAGGACAGGGTTTAATAGAGACCCAGTACTTC.

This clonotype was observed many times. This rearrangement joins TRBV6-1 to TRBJ1-2; a weak D match, TRBD1 (5 bases). The length of the CDR3 is 16 residues. Germline V gene sequence: CDR1 MNHNS, CDR2 SASEGT. The V end lost 3 bases, the J end lost 1 base, and 15 bases lay between the germline ends. The CDR3 here is CASSESQGLLNYGYTF. Here the CDR3 DNA reads TGTGCCAGCAGTGAGTCGCAGGGCCTCCTTAACTATGGCTACACCTTC.

The chain links TRBV19 to TRBJ1-1; TRBD1 matches 8 bases. The V gene's germline CDR1 is LNHDA and CDR2 SQIVND (reference sequence). Germline trimming cut 6 bases from V and 5 bases from J; bases unmatched to any gene: 8. The CDR3 consists of 14 residues. CDR3 residues: CASRTTGARTEAFF. The DNA of the CDR3 is TGTGCCAGTAGGACGACAGGGGCGAGGACTGAAGCTTTCTTT.

V and J are TRBV7-2 and TRBJ2-1; D call uncertain. Germline V CDR1 and CDR2: SGHTA, FQGNSA. The CDR3 spans 14 residues. V lost 3 bases and J lost 6, with 12 bases in between. The CDR3 here is CASSLGGNLNEQFF. In DNA form, the CDR3 reads TGTGCCAGCAGCTTGGGTGGGAACCTCAATGAGCAGTTCTTC.

The rearrangement links TRBV24-1 to TRBJ1-2; the D is unclear. CDR1 is KGHDR and CDR2 is SFDVKD in the germline V gene. The CDR3 is made up of 11 amino acids. The germline V and J ends were trimmed by 5 bases and 2 bases, with 2 bases remaining between them. The chain's CDR3 is CATSGNYGYTF. CDR3 nucleotides: TGTGCCACCAGTGGGAACTATGGCTACACCTTC.

This chain connects TRBV7-9 to TRBJ2-1; D possibly corresponds to TRBD2 (6 bases). The germline V gene has CDR1 SEHNR and CDR2 FQNEAQ (reference sequence). The CDR3 loop spans 17 amino acids. Trimming pared 2 bases from V and 5 bases from J, leaving 19 bases between. The CDR3 DNA sequence: TGTGCCAGCAGCTTAACGTTTACTAGCCATTCCGACAATGAGCAGTTCTTC. Protein product: CASSLTFTSHSDNEQFF.

This clonotype has a count of ten or more. The V call is TRBV7-3, the J call TRBJ1-1; D is ambiguous. Per germline, CDR1 SGHTA and CDR2 FQGTGA. V dropped 5 bases and J dropped 7 bases, with 11 bases sitting between them. The CDR3 consists of 12 residues. CDR3 DNA sequence: TGTGCCAGCAGCGATGGTAGTGGTGAAGCTTTCTTT. Encoded protein: CASSDGSGEAFF.

This clonotype was detected many times. The chain links TRBV6-1 to TRBJ2-7, with D possibly being TRBD1 or TRBD2 (5 bases each). The CDR3 consists of 15 residues. The germline CDR1 and CDR2 sequences are MNHNS and SASEGT. V was shortened by 3 bases and J by 0 bases, with 12 bases between the two germline ends. CDR3 sequence reads: CASSERDGSSYEQYF. In DNA, the CDR3 is TGTGCCAGCAGTGAGAGGGACGGTTCCTCCTACGAGCAGTACTTC.

This chain uses TRBV11-3 with TRBJ2-7; weak D call: TRBD1 (5 bases). The V gene's germline CDR1 is SGHNT and CDR2 YENEEA. The V end was cut by 4 bases, the J end by 5 bases, with 15 bases between. The CDR3 length is 14 residues. The CDR3 loop reads CASSSYYKDNEQYF. The CDR3 nucleotides are TGTGCCAGCAGCTCCTACTACAAGGACAACGAGCAGTACTTC. The whole variable domain, filled in from reference TRBV11-3 and TRBJ2-7, reads EAGVVQSPRYKIIEKKQPVAFWCNPISGHNTLYWYLQNLGQGPELLIRYENEEAVDDSQLPKDRFSAERLKGVDSTLKIQPAELGDSAVYLCASSSYYKDNEQYFGPGTRLTVT.

The chain carries TRBV7-2 and TRBJ2-7; 7 bases map to TRBD1. The CDR3 loop spans 13 amino acids. J was trimmed by 1 base and V by 4 bases; bases with no gene match: 1. Per germline, CDR1 SGHTA and CDR2 FQGNSA. CDR3 region: CASSSQGSYEQYF. CDR3 coding DNA: TGTGCCAGCAGCTCACAGGGGTCCTACGAGCAGTACTTC. The full variable domain, rest sourced from reference TRBV7-2 and TRBJ2-7, is GAGVSQSPSNKVTEKGKDVELRCDPISGHTALYWYRQSLGQGLEFLIYFQGNSAPDKSGLPSDRFSAERTGGSVSTLTIQRTQQEDSAVYLCASSSQGSYEQYFGPGTRLTVT.

V and J are TRBV6-1 and TRBJ1-1; D unclear. Trimming stripped 5 bases from V and 0 bases from J, with 10 bases between. The CDR3 loop spans 14 amino acids. Per the germline V gene, CDR1 is MNHNS and CDR2 is SASEGT. CDR3 in amino acids: CASSFGKMNTEAFF. The DNA of the CDR3 is TGTGCCAGCAGTTTCGGGAAGATGAACACTGAAGCTTTCTTT.

This clonotype has just one count. The chain couples TRBV2 to TRBJ1-1; 10 bases are shared with TRBD1. The CDR3 is made up of 20 amino acids. Germline values: CDR1 SNHLY, CDR2 FYNNEI. V shed 3 bases and J 2 bases; nucleotides not matched to a gene: 18. Here the CDR3 DNA reads TGTGCCAGCAGTGAGGGGATGAGACAGGGGGCTCCTAGGGGTAACACTGAAGCTTTCTTT. Translating gives CASSEGMRQGAPRGNTEAFF.

The chain carries TRBV7-9 and TRBJ2-5, with a tentative D call TRBD2 (6 bases). The DNA end is a closer match to TRBJ2-7, so the J assignment may be wrong. Germline V gene sequence: CDR1 SEHNR, CDR2 FQNEAQ (reference sequence). The CDR3 is made up of 15 amino acids. For the CDR3, the DNA is TGTGCCAGCAGCTTAGTCGAGACTAGAAATTCCGAGCAGTACTTC. This gives the protein CASSLVETRNSEQYF.

This clonotype was counted many times. The junction departs from germline at one end; a sequencing error may be responsible. The V and J genes are TRBV6-5 and TRBJ1-1; the D is unclear. Germline V gene sequence: CDR1 MNHEY, CDR2 SVGAGI. This CDR3 has 12 residues. CDR3 region: CVSSSGGAEAFF. CDR3 DNA: TGTGTCAGCAGTTCCGGTGGGGCTGAAGCTTTCTTT.

The J gene is TRBJ2-5, the V gene TRBV10-3; tentatively, D is TRBD1 or TRBD2 (7 bases each). This CDR3 contains 13 residues. Between the trimmed V and J ends, which lost 6 bases and 5 bases, there was a span of 13 bases. The germline V gene encodes CDR1 ENHRY and CDR2 SYGVKD. CDR3 bases: TGTGCCATCAGGCAGGGGGGGGTGGAGACCCAGTACTTC. Protein sequence: CAIRQGGVETQYF.

This chain joins TRBV9 and TRBJ2-7; 7 nucleotides line up with TRBD2. Germline CDR1 SGDLS, CDR2 YYNGEE. The CDR3 covers 15 residues. V trimming: 0 bases; J trimming: 3 bases; junction bases outside the gene matches: 6. CDR3 region: CASSVGAGTNYEQYF. The CDR3 nucleotides are TGTGCCAGCAGCGTAGGAGCGGGAACCAACTACGAGCAGTACTTC.

This clonotype was recorded many times. The chain links TRBV9 to TRBJ2-7, with D possibly being TRBD1 or TRBD2 (5 bases each). Germline loops: CDR1 SGDLS, CDR2 YYNGEE. Deletions cut 4 bases from V and 5 bases from J, with 19 bases between. The CDR3 totals 15 residues. CDR3 nucleotides: TGTGCCAGCAGCCTTAGAGGGACCGAAAATGACGAGCAGTACTTC. As protein: CASSLRGTENDEQYF.